This T cell receptor beta chain appears in the sequencing data of a study of T cell repertoires in cytomegalovirus infection. In regard to this clonotype: The antigen is unknown.

The germline CDR1 and CDR2 sequences are SGHVS and FNYEAQ. The CDR3 spans 14 residues. The V and J ends lost 5 bases and 5 bases, in that order; junction bases with no gene match: 8. TCRdb analysed the reads with MiXCR anew, one entry per CDR3 protein. Found here are some 43,000 distinct CDR3 sequences, about a fifth of them singletons; the top ten hold roughly 90%. The clonotype comes from a human donor in good health (CMV status not recorded). Some clones in this sample may be carry-over from other donors' samples. The sample in question was CD8+ T cells from cultured PBMCs, obtained from culture after CMV antigen stimulation. V is TRBV7-6 and J is TRBJ2-7; 8 bases are a match to TRBD1. This chain's CDR3 is CASSHRDRIDEQYF. The CDR3 DNA reads as TGTGCCAGCAGCCACCGGGACAGGATCGACGAGCAGTACTTC.